This is a list of T cell receptor beta chains from one sample in a study of cytomegalovirus exposure and HLA in healthy donors. Measured with immunoSEQ multiplex PCR; TCRdb has only the in-frame clones, and not every one. Among roughly 120,000 clones listed, approximately 80% were seen once. Source material: PBMCs. Source of these receptors: a woman in her sixties in good health and CMV-seropositive. Each CDR3 is given with its conserved first and last residue. The D gene is left open where the match is weak. Size is stated for part of the rows, as once, few or many counts, or as a class when the clone is expanded.

j_call	clone_size	v_call	d_call	cdr3_nt	cdr3_aa
TRBJ1-5	-	TRBV18	TRBD1	TGTGCCAGCTCACCCCGGGACAGGGGTGTTAATCAGCCCCAGCATTTT	CASSPRDRGVNQPQHF
TRBJ2-3	-	TRBV5-1	-	TGCGCCAGCAGCTTGCACGGGAGCACAGATACGCAGTATTTT	CASSLHGSTDTQYF
TRBJ2-6	-	TRBV7-6	-	TGTGCCAGCAGCTCAGGATCTTCTGGGGCCAACGTCCTGACTTTC	CASSSGSSGANVLTF
TRBJ2-5	once	TRBV4-2	TRBD2	TGTGCCAGCAGCCCCGGACTAGGTTTCGAGACCCAGTACTTC	CASSPGLGFETQYF
TRBJ2-5	-	TRBV9	-	TGTGCCAGCAGCGAGGGGCAGACCCAGTACTTC	CASSEGQTQYF
TRBJ2-7	-	TRBV20-1	-	TGCAGTGCTAAGGGGTGCGAGCAGTACTTC	CSAKGCEQYF
TRBJ2-1	-	TRBV10-1	-	TGCGCCAGCAGTGAGTCGACTAGTAGCGATGAGCAGTTCTTC	CASSESTSSDEQFF
TRBJ2-1	-	TRBV7-2	TRBD2	TGTGCCAGCAGCTTAGGGGGCGGGAGTATCAATGAGCAGTTCTTC	CASSLGGGSINEQFF
TRBJ2-3	-	TRBV19	-	TGTGCCAGTAGTATGGGACTCGGCACAGATACGCAGTATTTT	CASSMGLGTDTQYF
TRBJ1-1	once	TRBV29-1	-	TGCAGCGCCCGGGGGGGGACGAACACTGAAGCTTTCTTT	CSARGGTNTEAFF
TRBJ1-2	-	TRBV2	-	TGTGCCAGCAGTACTCGATTGACCGGGACACCCTCTTTTAACTATGGCTACACCTTC	CASSTRLTGTPSFNYGYTF
TRBJ2-3	-	TRBV5-1	TRBD2	TGCGCCAGCAGCTTACCCGGGACTAGCGGGAATTCAGATACGCAGTATTTT	CASSLPGTSGNSDTQYF
TRBJ2-7	-	TRBV29-1	-	TGCAGCGTTGAGGGCTGGGACTTGGACCCTTACGAGCAGTACTTC	CSVEGWDLDPYEQYF
TRBJ1-5	-	TRBV5-6	-	TGTGCCAGCAGCTTGGAGGGGTATGACAATCAGCCCCAGCATTTT	CASSLEGYDNQPQHF
TRBJ2-7	-	TRBV6-5	-	TGTGCCAGCAGTTACCTGCCGACTAGTCCCTACGAGCAGTACTTC	CASSYLPTSPYEQYF
TRBJ2-3	-	TRBV7-2	TRBD2	TGTGCCAGCAGTTGGTTAGCGGGAGTGGGCACAGATACGCAGTATTTT	CASSWLAGVGTDTQYF
TRBJ2-1	-	TRBV4-2	-	TGTGCCAGCAGCCAAGGTGCAGCGATCCTCGAGCAGTTCTTC	CASSQGAAILEQFF
TRBJ2-7	-	TRBV28	TRBD1	TGTGCCAGCAGTTTAGGACAGGGCGAGCAGTACTTC	CASSLGQGEQYF
TRBJ2-3	-	TRBV9	TRBD2	TGTGCCAGCAGCGACGGGGGACTAGCGGGAGGGCTGACAGATACGCAGTATTTT	CASSDGGLAGGLTDTQYF
TRBJ2-3	few	TRBV4-2	TRBD2	TGTGCCAGCAGCCAAGAACCTAGCGGGGCCACAGATACGCAGTATTTT	CASSQEPSGATDTQYF
TRBJ2-1	-	TRBV10-3	-	TGTGCCATCAGTGGGAGGGAGAATGAGCAGTTCTTC	CAISGRENEQFF
TRBJ1-5	-	TRBV28	-	TGTGCCAGCAGTCCTGGGGGGTTTGGTAATCAGCCCCAGCATTTT	CASSPGGFGNQPQHF
TRBJ2-3	-	TRBV5-1	TRBD1	TGCGCCAGCAGCTTTGGACAGGATTACACAGATACGCAGTATTTT	CASSFGQDYTDTQYF
TRBJ1-1	-	TRBV4-2	-	TGTGCCAGCAGCCAAGTAATTGGCAGGATACCTTCTGAAGCTTTCTTT	CASSQVIGRIPSEAFF
TRBJ2-5	-	TRBV4-1	-	TGCGCCAGCAGCCAAGGGGTGGGAGAGGTAGAGACCCAGTACTTC	CASSQGVGEVETQYF
TRBJ1-5	few	TRBV5-1	-	TGCGCCAGCAGCTTGGAGAGTGGCAATCAGCCCCAGCATTTT	CASSLESGNQPQHF